A selection of T cell receptor beta chains follows, all from one sample in a study of T cell responses to AZD1222 COVID-19 vaccine. Using immunoSEQ multiplex PCR, the repertoire was profiled, and TCRdb retains in-frame clones only, with some absent. The sample lists more than 95,000 clones, roughly 89% seen once, with approximately 7.1% in the top ten. Sequencing was performed on peripheral blood, taken 28 days after the second AZD1222 dose. These receptors were taken from an adult who received the AZD1222 COVID-19 vaccine. Each CDR3 is given with its conserved first and last residue. The order of the fields is D gene, V gene, J gene, clone size, CDR3 DNA, CDR3 protein. A D gene is named only where the DNA matches it firmly. Not every row has a clone size; where given, it reads once, few, many or a size class.

d_gene: -
v_gene: TRBV20-1
j_gene: TRBJ1-3
abundance: once
CDR3nt: TGCAGTGCTAGTGACCGCGTGAGAGGTTTCTCTGGAAACACCATATATTTT
CDR3aa: CSASDRVRGFSGNTIYF

d_gene: -
v_gene: TRBV5-6
j_gene: TRBJ1-5
abundance: -
CDR3nt: TGTGCCAGCAGCTTGCGTGGAAGACAGCCCCAGCATTTT
CDR3aa: CASSLRGRQPQHF

d_gene: -
v_gene: TRBV28
j_gene: TRBJ1-2
abundance: -
CDR3nt: TGTGCCAGCAACCGAAGGTGGGGGAGGGGCTGGGAATATGGCTACACCTTC
CDR3aa: CASNRRWGRGWEYGYTF

d_gene: TRBD2
v_gene: TRBV7-8
j_gene: TRBJ2-1
abundance: -
CDR3nt: TGTGCCAGCAGCTCAGCGGGAGGCCAGTACAATGAGCAGTTCTTC
CDR3aa: CASSSAGGQYNEQFF

d_gene: TRBD1
v_gene: TRBV2
j_gene: TRBJ2-7
abundance: -
CDR3nt: TGTGCCAGCAACCGACAGGGGGTCCCTACCTACGAGCAGTACTTC
CDR3aa: CASNRQGVPTYEQYF

d_gene: TRBD1
v_gene: TRBV28
j_gene: TRBJ2-7
abundance: -
CDR3nt: TGTGCCAGCAGGAACAGGGGGAAGGGTTCCTACGAGCAGTACTTC
CDR3aa: CASRNRGKGSYEQYF

d_gene: -
v_gene: TRBV5-1
j_gene: TRBJ2-1
abundance: -
CDR3nt: TGCGCCAGCAGCTTGGAACAGATCTACAATGAGCAGTTCTTC
CDR3aa: CASSLEQIYNEQFF

d_gene: -
v_gene: TRBV6-5
j_gene: TRBJ1-1
abundance: -
CDR3nt: TGTGCCAGCAACGTTCACGGGAACACTGAAGCTTTCTTT
CDR3aa: CASNVHGNTEAFF

d_gene: TRBD1
v_gene: TRBV4-1
j_gene: TRBJ2-7
abundance: -
CDR3nt: TGCGCCAGCAGCCATGGACCGTGGGGGACAGGACCCAACGAGCAGTACTTC
CDR3aa: CASSHGPWGTGPNEQYF

d_gene: TRBD1
v_gene: TRBV18
j_gene: TRBJ1-2
abundance: -
CDR3nt: TGTGCCAGCTCAGCAACCGGGACAGGACATGGCTACACCTTC
CDR3aa: CASSATGTGHGYTF

d_gene: -
v_gene: TRBV6-1
j_gene: TRBJ1-1
abundance: -
CDR3nt: TGTGCCAGCAGGCTCACAATCCAGAACACTGAAGCTTTCTTT
CDR3aa: CASRLTIQNTEAFF

d_gene: -
v_gene: TRBV4-2
j_gene: TRBJ2-1
abundance: -
CDR3nt: TGTGCCAGCAGCCAAGTAGCACCCTTGGCGGGCGCTAACAATGAGCAGTTCTTC
CDR3aa: CASSQVAPLAGANNEQFF

d_gene: -
v_gene: TRBV4-3
j_gene: TRBJ1-1
abundance: -
CDR3nt: TGCGCCAGCAGCCAAGATTGGGAGGAGGACACTGAAGCTTTCTTT
CDR3aa: CASSQDWEEDTEAFF

d_gene: -
v_gene: TRBV6-6
j_gene: TRBJ1-5
abundance: -
CDR3nt: TGTGCCAGCAGTCCGAGAGCAGGGGCATATAGTCAGCCCCAGCATTTT
CDR3aa: CASSPRAGAYSQPQHF

d_gene: TRBD1
v_gene: TRBV6-5
j_gene: TRBJ1-2
abundance: -
CDR3nt: TGTGCCAGCAGTAGACCGGGACAGGGGAACTATGGCTACACCTTC
CDR3aa: CASSRPGQGNYGYTF

d_gene: -
v_gene: TRBV19
j_gene: TRBJ1-3
abundance: -
CDR3nt: TGTGCCAGTAGTATTTGGGTAAACTCTGGAAACACCATATATTTT
CDR3aa: CASSIWVNSGNTIYF

d_gene: -
v_gene: TRBV11-3
j_gene: TRBJ1-1
abundance: -
CDR3nt: TGTGCCAGCAGCTTAGATCCGACAGTCGGAGAAGCTTTCTTT
CDR3aa: CASSLDPTVGEAFF

d_gene: -
v_gene: TRBV3-1/TRBV3-2
j_gene: TRBJ2-7
abundance: -
CDR3nt: TGTGCCAGCAGCCATGTGTGGGGGGGCATTTACGAGCAGTACTTC
CDR3aa: CASSHVWGGIYEQYF

d_gene: TRBD1
v_gene: TRBV6-5
j_gene: TRBJ2-3
abundance: -
CDR3nt: TGTGCCAGCGGGGACAGTCGGACAGATACGCAGTATTTT
CDR3aa: CASGDSRTDTQYF

d_gene: -
v_gene: TRBV21-1
j_gene: TRBJ2-7
abundance: once
CDR3nt: TGTGCCAGCAGCACACCTCCAGTCAACGAGCAGTACTTC
CDR3aa: CASSTPPVNEQYF

d_gene: TRBD1
v_gene: TRBV7-9
j_gene: TRBJ1-2
abundance: -
CDR3nt: TGTGCCAGCAGCTCAGGAGACAGGGGGCTAGGTGGCTACACCTTC
CDR3aa: CASSSGDRGLGGYTF

d_gene: -
v_gene: TRBV28
j_gene: TRBJ2-7
abundance: few
CDR3nt: TGTGCCAGCATGCGTCTCCGGGATCGTAGTTACGAGCAGTACTTC
CDR3aa: CASMRLRDRSYEQYF

d_gene: -
v_gene: TRBV28
j_gene: TRBJ1-1
abundance: -
CDR3nt: TGTGCCAGCAGTCTGGGTCAGAAGAACACTGAAGCTTTCTTT
CDR3aa: CASSLGQKNTEAFF

d_gene: -
v_gene: TRBV7-8
j_gene: TRBJ2-5
abundance: once
CDR3nt: TGTGCCAGCAGCAAGGGGCTCCTCCGCGAGACCCAGTACTTC
CDR3aa: CASSKGLLRETQYF

d_gene: TRBD2
v_gene: TRBV6-2/TRBV6-3
j_gene: TRBJ2-7
abundance: -
CDR3nt: TGTGCCAGCAGTTGGGGACTGGCGGGAGTCGAGCAGTACTTC
CDR3aa: CASSWGLAGVEQYF

d_gene: -
v_gene: TRBV6-6
j_gene: TRBJ2-2
abundance: -
CDR3nt: TGTGCCAGCAGTCGAGATATACACACGAGTACCGGGGAGCTGTTTTTT
CDR3aa: CASSRDIHTSTGELFF

d_gene: -
v_gene: TRBV6-2/TRBV6-3
j_gene: TRBJ1-1
abundance: -
CDR3nt: TGTGCCAGCAGTCGGTTGAACACTGAAGCTTTCTTT
CDR3aa: CASSRLNTEAFF